This entry describes one T cell receptor (beta chain). Its target is not known. CDR1 is SGHTS, CDR2 YDEGEE, per germline. The V end lost 0 bases, the J end lost 3 bases, and 10 bases lay between the germline ends. The CDR3 spans 14 residues. Memory CD4+ cells were the fraction left after CD45RA+ naive selection. The data derive from a study of shared clonotypes between healthy human individuals. Study-wide findings and caveats: Among donors, clonotype sharing was expected to be affected by sequencing depth. Despite large depth, sorted-subset datasets appeared incompletely sequenced.

In the study's own analysis: Filtering differed, since immunoSEQ gave only junction sequences and no quality scores. This table comes from immunoSEQ multiplex PCR, and its TCRdb copy is limited to in-frame clones, with some not included. V and J calls plus clone size are reproduced from that table; the DNA served to infer D and trimming. Of around 1.4 million clones listed, less than 99% were seen once; the top ten hold under 0.45%. The source is a man younger than 40 in good health. The chain joins TRBV5-8 to TRBJ2-7; D remains unclear. Sequencing was performed on naive CD4+ T cells sorted from blood. The sample's subset: CD45RA+ positively selected. The CDR3 loop is CASSLEQWSYEQYF. CDR3 nucleotide sequence: TGTGCCAGCAGCTTGGAACAGTGGAGCTACGAGCAGTACTTC.